This T cell receptor (beta chain) was documented in a study of control samples from healthy donors and cancer patients. V was trimmed by 0 bases and J by 3 bases, leaving 11 bases between them. This CDR3 contains 15 residues. Looked up from germline, CDR1 is LNHNV and CDR2 is YYDKDF (reference sequence). Sequencing was performed with immunoSEQ multiplex PCR; in TCRdb, only in-frame clones are kept and a portion is missing. This sample has about 96,000 clones; over 90% occur once, and the top ten carry 8%. The sequence was obtained from a man between 18 and 35 years old in good health. The sequenced sample was blood. The chain carries TRBV15 and TRBJ1-2; D not certain. For the CDR3, the DNA is TGTGCCACCAGCAGAGATTCTACACTCCACTATGGCTACACCTTC. Residues: CATSRDSTLHYGYTF.